This T cell receptor (beta chain) was identified during a study of blood T cell repertoires in COVID-19. Original processing notes: Estimation of nucleated cell counts was performed using reference gene primer amplification. Repertoires were generated with immunoSEQ multiplex PCR, while TCRdb's copy carries only in-frame clones and drops some. V and J calls and clone size follow that table, whereas D and trimming were derived from the DNA. The table records more than 400,000 clones, around 90% of them present only once. This TCR was sampled from a young woman who had recovered from COVID-19. The sequenced sample consisted of PBMCs or T cells enriched from blood (not recorded which).

Here the CDR3 DNA reads TGTGCCAGCTCATCCGGCTCCGGGACTGAGAATGAAAAACTGTTTTTT. Protein sequence: CASSSGSGTENEKLFF. The rearrangement uses TRBV18 and TRBJ1-4, with a possible D match to TRBD1 (5 bases). The CDR3 covers 16 residues. CDR1 is KGHSH, CDR2 LQKENI, per germline. V lost 5 bases, J lost 5 bases, and 18 bases lay in between.